This TCR beta chain comes out of a study of T cells in Graves' hyperthyroidism and ophthalmopathy. Overall study results and limits: In blood, most of the thyroid clonotypes expanded above 0.001 were also present. The authors' 13 V-J model separated ophthalmopathy from stable hyperthyroidism.

This clonotype was detected only a few times. Its specificity is unknown. Regions amplified from RNA transcripts were the TCR beta CDR3 regions. HTBI primers were used for first-round RT-PCR of the TCR CDR3. TCRdb reprocessed the multiplex PCR reads with MiXCR, giving one entry per CDR3 protein. The sample has 600,000 to 650,000 distinct CDR3 sequences; 20% are singletons. Patients affected by ophthalmopathy presented a Clinical Activity Score of at least 3, a NOSPECS grade of at least 4, and disease duration below 3 months. Diagnoses used clinical symptoms, serum thyroxine and TRAb, thyroid ultrasound and orbital computed tomography. V shed 0 bases and J shed 0 bases, with 17 bases lying between them. Looked up from germline, CDR1 is SGHVS and CDR2 is FQNEAQ. This CDR3 has 19 amino acids.

This chain joins TRBV7-8 and TRBJ2-2, with D possibly TRBD1 on 6 matching bases. The sequencing input was blood. The TCR comes from a man under 40 with Graves' ophthalmopathy. CDR3 sequence reads: CASSLAGDGTYTNTGELFF. The CDR3 DNA reads as TGTGCCAGCAGCTTAGCGGGCGACGGGACATACACGAACACCGGGGAGCTGTTTTTT. The full variable domain, its missing parts supplied by reference TRBV7-8 and TRBJ2-2, is GAGVSQSPRYKVAKRGQDVALRCDPISGHVSLFWYQQALGQGPEFLTYFQNEAQLDKSGLPSDRFFAERPEGSVSTLKIQRTQQEDSAVYLCASSLAGDGTYTNTGELFFGEGSRLTVL.